This TCR beta chain was captured in a study of early T cells in non-severe SARS-CoV-2 infection. In the library, individual cDNA molecules carried attached unique molecular identifiers. MiXCR, run by TCRdb on the 5' RACE reads, gives a single entry per CDR3 protein. The sample lists tens of thousands of distinct CDR3 sequences; over 9.5% were seen once. Worth noting for this clonotype: The antigen remains undetermined.

The study's findings and limits: VDJdb matches were skewed toward anti-spike CD8 T cell responses.

The germline CDR1 and CDR2 sequences are MNHEY and SVGEGT. V gave up 6 bases and J gave up 3 bases; unmatched junction bases: 11. The CDR3 consists of 16 residues. The TCR was taken from an adult who was a healthcare worker with PCR-confirmed SARS-CoV-2 infection or an uninfected control (not recorded which). The chain links TRBV6-2 or TRBV6-3 to TRBJ2-7; TRBD1 agrees at 10 bases. The sample taken for sequencing was whole blood. As DNA, the CDR3 is TGTGCCAGCAGCCGCCCGGCCGGGACAGGGGTCTACGAGCAGTACTTC. Translated: CASSRPAGTGVYEQYF.